The rows below give T cell receptor beta chains drawn from one sample of a study of OX40 agonist ivuxolimab in advanced cancers. Repertoires were generated with immunoSEQ multiplex PCR, while TCRdb's copy carries only in-frame clones and drops some. Of about 84,000 clones listed, approximately 88% are singletons. Material: CD4+ or CD8+ T cells sorted from blood, obtained in a trial of the OX40 agonist ivuxolimab. Source of these receptors: an adult with an advanced solid tumor such as melanoma, head and neck, liver or kidney cancer. CDR3s include the opening cysteine and the closing phenylalanine or tryptophan. D genes are given only for firm matches. Expanded clones get a size class; other rows say once, few or many, or leave the size out.

CDR3aa	CDR3nt	v_gene	d_gene	abundance	j_gene
CATSREGGQPQHF	TGTGCCACCAGCAGAGAGGGAGGACAGCCCCAGCATTTT	TRBV15	NA	few	TRBJ1-5
CASSEVGNTEAFF	TGTGCCAGCAGTGAAGTGGGGAACACTGAAGCTTTCTTT	TRBV2	NA	NA	TRBJ1-1
CASTPQGGNEKLFF	TGTGCCAGTACCCCACAGGGGGGAAATGAAAAACTGTTTTTT	TRBV19	TRBD1	NA	TRBJ1-4
CASSLGGANTEAFF	TGTGCCAGCAGCTTAGGGGGGGCGAACACTGAAGCTTTCTTT	TRBV7-2	NA	NA	TRBJ1-1
CASSAHTGGADTGELFF	TGTGCCAGCAGTGCTCATACAGGGGGCGCGGACACCGGGGAGCTGTTTTTT	TRBV2	TRBD1	NA	TRBJ2-2
CASSPGTSGKLRYEQYF	TGCGCCAGCAGTCCAGGGACTAGCGGCAAACTTAGATACGAGCAGTACTTC	TRBV5-1	TRBD2	NA	TRBJ2-7
CASRDGGAETQYF	TGTGCCAGCAGAGACGGGGGGGCAGAGACCCAGTACTTC	TRBV11-2	TRBD2	NA	TRBJ2-5
CASSLDLIGSPLHF	TGTGCCAGCAGCTTAGATCTGATAGGTTCACCCCTCCACTTT	TRBV11-2	NA	NA	TRBJ1-6
CASSPGLAPDTQYF	TGTGCCAGCAGCCCTGGACTAGCGCCAGATACGCAGTATTTT	TRBV7-3	TRBD2	NA	TRBJ2-3
CASSLDSKRPQYF	TGTGCCAGCAGCTTAGACAGTAAGAGACCCCAGTACTTC	TRBV11-2	NA	NA	TRBJ2-5
CASTRGADTDTQYF	TGTGCCAGCACCCGAGGGGCTGACACAGATACGCAGTATTTT	TRBV5-4	NA	NA	TRBJ2-3
CASSPRSWSMATNEKLFF	TGTGCCAGCAGTCCCCGCTCGTGGTCGATGGCAACTAATGAAAAACTGTTTTTT	TRBV27	NA	NA	TRBJ1-4
CASRRQGQEQPQHF	TGTGCCAGCAGAAGACAGGGCCAGGAACAGCCCCAGCATTTT	TRBV9	TRBD1	once	TRBJ1-5
CASSVDSTGELFF	TGTGCCAGCAGCGTGGACAGCACCGGGGAGCTGTTTTTT	TRBV7-7	NA	NA	TRBJ2-2
CASTPGGMGKSGYTF	TGTGCCAGCACCCCGGGGGGTATGGGAAAGAGTGGCTACACCTTC	TRBV28	NA	NA	TRBJ1-2
CASSEQGRETQYF	TGTGCCAGCAGCGAACAAGGACGGGAGACCCAGTACTTC	TRBV9	NA	NA	TRBJ2-5
CASSRNIPGIGYNEQFF	TGTGCCAGTAGCCGGAACATCCCAGGGATCGGGTACAATGAGCAGTTCTTC	TRBV19	NA	NA	TRBJ2-1
CASSSGQGARGYTF	TGTGCCAGCAGTTCGGGACAGGGGGCGCGGGGCTACACCTTC	TRBV6-5	TRBD1	NA	TRBJ1-2
CASSNPGQGGGTEAFF	TGTGCCAGCAGCAATCCGGGACAGGGAGGGGGCACTGAAGCTTTCTTT	TRBV5-6	TRBD1	NA	TRBJ1-1
CASSQGLGSTDTQYF	TGTGCCAGCAGCCAAGGCCTGGGGAGCACAGATACGCAGTATTTT	TRBV4-2	NA	NA	TRBJ2-3
CASSLGQGFSGANVLTF	TGTGCCAGCAGTTTGGGACAGGGCTTTTCTGGGGCCAACGTCCTGACTTTC	TRBV28	TRBD1	NA	TRBJ2-6
CASSIAGSRQTPYEQYF	TGTGCCAGTAGTATAGCGGGGTCGAGACAAACGCCCTACGAGCAGTACTTC	TRBV19	NA	few	TRBJ2-7
CASNSGDRVNSPLHF	TGTGCCAGTAACAGCGGGGACAGGGTTAATTCACCCCTCCACTTT	TRBV6-5	TRBD1	NA	TRBJ1-6
CASSQQTSGNTIYF	TGTGCCAGCAGCCAACAGACCTCTGGAAACACTATATATTTT	TRBV7-9	NA	NA	TRBJ1-3
CASSLAAGYSSYNEQFF	TGTGCCAGCAGCTTAGCGGCGGGGTATAGCTCCTACAATGAGCAGTTCTTC	TRBV7-3	NA	once	TRBJ2-1
CASSLGSYNEQFF	TGCGCCAGCAGCTTGGGCAGTTACAATGAGCAGTTCTTC	TRBV5-1	NA	NA	TRBJ2-1
CASSFTGGSRTGELFF	TGCGCCAGCAGCTTTACGGGGGGAAGCCGCACCGGGGAGCTGTTTTTT	TRBV5-1	TRBD2	NA	TRBJ2-2
CASSRLDPTGVSNQPQHF	TGTGCCAGCAGCCGTCTCGACCCAACAGGGGTTAGCAATCAGCCCCAGCATTTT	TRBV7-8	TRBD1	NA	TRBJ1-5
CASFRTGKDSPLHF	TGTGCCAGTTTTAGGACAGGGAAGGATTCACCCCTCCACTTT	TRBV28	TRBD1	NA	TRBJ1-6